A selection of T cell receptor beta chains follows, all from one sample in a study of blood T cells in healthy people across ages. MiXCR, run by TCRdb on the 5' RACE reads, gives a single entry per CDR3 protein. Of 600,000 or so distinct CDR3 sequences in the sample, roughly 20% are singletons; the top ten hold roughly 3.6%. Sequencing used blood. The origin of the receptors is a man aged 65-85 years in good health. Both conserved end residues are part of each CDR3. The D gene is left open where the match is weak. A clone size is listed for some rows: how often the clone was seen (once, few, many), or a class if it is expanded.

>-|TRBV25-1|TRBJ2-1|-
TGTGCCAGCACTACTGGGGGCACCTACAATGAGCAGTTCTTC
CASTTGGTYNEQFF
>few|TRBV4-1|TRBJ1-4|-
TGCGCCAGCAGCCAAGAGAGTTTGAAACTGTTTTTT
CASSQESLKLFF
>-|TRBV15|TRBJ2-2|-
TGTGCCACCGGCAGAGACGATAAGGCGAACACCGGGGAGCTGTTTTTT
CATGRDDKANTGELFF
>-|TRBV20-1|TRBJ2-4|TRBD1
TGCAGTGCTGGAGTGAGGATAGGACAGGGGGGAAACATTCAGTACTTC
CSAGVRIGQGGNIQYF
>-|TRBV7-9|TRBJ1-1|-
TGTGCCAGCAGCTTAGGAACACGGGCCATGAACACTGAAGCTTTCTTT
CASSLGTRAMNTEAFF
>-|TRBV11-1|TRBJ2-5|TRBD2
TGTGCCAGCAGCTTATCTCCGGGGGGAGAGACCCAGTACTTC
CASSLSPGGETQYF
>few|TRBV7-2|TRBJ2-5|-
TGTGCCAGCAGCTTAATGGGACGGAGGGGAGAGACCCAGTACTTC
CASSLMGRRGETQYF
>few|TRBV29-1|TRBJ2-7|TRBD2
TGCAGCTGTTGGGATCGCGGGAGAGACCACGTGCAGTACTTC
CSCWDRGRDHVQYF
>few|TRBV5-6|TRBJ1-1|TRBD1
TGTGCCAGCAGAACACAGGGGTACGACACTGAAGCTTTCTTT
CASRTQGYDTEAFF
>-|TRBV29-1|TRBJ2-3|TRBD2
TGCAGCGTCGTGACTAGCGGGAGTGCAGATACGCAGTATTTT
CSVVTSGSADTQYF
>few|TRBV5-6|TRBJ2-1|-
TGTGCCAGCAGCTTGTGGGGCCTTGGGGAGTACAATGAGCAGTTCTTC
CASSLWGLGEYNEQFF
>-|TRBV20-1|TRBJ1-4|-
TGCAGTGCTAGACCTCCGGGGGGGGCTAATGAAAAACTGTTTTTT
CSARPPGGANEKLFF
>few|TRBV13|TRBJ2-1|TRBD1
TGTGCCAGCAGCCCTCCCACAGGGGCGACCTACAATGAGCAGTTCTTC
CASSPPTGATYNEQFF
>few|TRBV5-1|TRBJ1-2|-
TGCGCCAGCAGCCCAAGGACAGATATACCCTATGGCTACACCTTC
CASSPRTDIPYGYTF
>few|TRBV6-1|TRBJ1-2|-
TGTGCCAGCAGTGAAGGGGGGAGTCGGAACTATGGCTACACCTTC
CASSEGGSRNYGYTF
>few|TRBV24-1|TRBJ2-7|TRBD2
TGTGCCACCAGTGACCCCCGTAGCGGGATTAACGAGCAGTACTTC
CATSDPRSGINEQYF
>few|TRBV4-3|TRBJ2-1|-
TGCGCCAGCAGCCAAGATACTTCCAGGATCAATGAGCAGTTCTTC
CASSQDTSRINEQFF
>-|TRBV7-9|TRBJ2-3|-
TGTGCCAGCAGCCTAGACCTCTCCGGCCCCACAGATACGCAGTATTTT
CASSLDLSGPTDTQYF
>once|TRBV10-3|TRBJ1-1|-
TGTGCCATCAGTGGATTAGGAGGCACTGAAGCTTTCTTT
CAISGLGGTEAFF
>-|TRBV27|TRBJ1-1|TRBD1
TGTGCCAGCAGTCCACCGACAGGGCGTGGAGCTGAAGCTTTCTTT
CASSPPTGRGAEAFF
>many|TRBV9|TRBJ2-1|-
TGTGCCAGCAGCCTCGGGGGGCAGGGGGCCTACAATGAGCAGTTCTTC
CASSLGGQGAYNEQFF
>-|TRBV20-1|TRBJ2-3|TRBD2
TGCAGTGCTAGGGAACTAGCGGGAGAAGGTTTTACGCAGTATTTT
CSARELAGEGFTQYF
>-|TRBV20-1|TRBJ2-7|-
TGCAGTGCTAGAGATCCGGCGATCGGGCAGTACTTC
CSARDPAIGQYF
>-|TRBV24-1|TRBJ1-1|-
TGTGCCACCAGTGACTCGTACAGCACTGAAGCTTTCTTT
CATSDSYSTEAFF
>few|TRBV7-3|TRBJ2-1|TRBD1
TGTGCCAGCAGCTTGATGACAGGGCACTACAATGAGCAGTTCTTC
CASSLMTGHYNEQFF
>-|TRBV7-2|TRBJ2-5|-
TGTGCCAGCAGCCGGGACTCTACCCAAGAGACCCAGTACTTC
CASSRDSTQETQYF
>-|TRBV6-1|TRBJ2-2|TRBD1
TGTGCCAGCAGGACAGGGTGGGACACCGGGGAGCTGTTTTTT
CASRTGWDTGELFF
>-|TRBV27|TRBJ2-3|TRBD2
TGTGCCAGCAGCCCCCACGGACTAGCAGATAGCACAGATACGCAGTATTTT
CASSPHGLADSTDTQYF
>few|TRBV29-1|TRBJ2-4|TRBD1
TGCAGCGCTCGTGGACAGGGGGGATACATTCAGTACTTC
CSARGQGGYIQYF
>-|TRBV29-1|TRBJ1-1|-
TGCAGCGTTGACGCCGATCGGACACCTGAGGGTGAAGCTTTCTTT
CSVDADRTPEGEAFF
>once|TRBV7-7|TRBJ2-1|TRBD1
TGTGCCAGCAGCTTAAAGACAGGGGGCGATGGTGAGCAGTTCTTC
CASSLKTGGDGEQFF
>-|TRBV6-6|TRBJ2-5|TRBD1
TGTGCCAGCAGTTACTCCACAGGGGTCGAGCAATACTTC
CASSYSTGVEQYF
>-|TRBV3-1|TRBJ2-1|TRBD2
TGTGCCAGCACCTTTAGCGGGAGGGTCAATGAGCAGTTCTTC
CASTFSGRVNEQFF
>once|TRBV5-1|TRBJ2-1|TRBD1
TGCGCCAGCAGCCCCGGACAGGGGAAATACAATGAGCAGTTCTTC
CASSPGQGKYNEQFF
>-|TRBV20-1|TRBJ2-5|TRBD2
TGCAGTGCTAGAGACCCGACTAGCGCGAAAGAGACCCAGTACTTC
CSARDPTSAKETQYF
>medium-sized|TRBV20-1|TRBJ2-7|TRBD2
TGCAGTGCCGAAGGTGGACTAGGGTCCTACGAGCAGTACTTC
CSAEGGLGSYEQYF
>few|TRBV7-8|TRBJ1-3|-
TGTGCCAGCAGCCGATTATGGAAAGGAAACACCATATATTTT
CASSRLWKGNTIYF
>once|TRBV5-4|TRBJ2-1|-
TGTGCCAGCAGCTTGGCTCGGGAACCCCCCCATGAGCAGTTCTTC
CASSLAREPPHEQFF
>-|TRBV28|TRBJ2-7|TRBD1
TGTGCCAGCAGTTTTCGAGGGACAGGGTTGGGCGAGCAGTACTTC
CASSFRGTGLGEQYF
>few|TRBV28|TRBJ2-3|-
TGTGCCAGCAGTTTCAACGACAACCCAGATACGCAGTATTTT
CASSFNDNPDTQYF
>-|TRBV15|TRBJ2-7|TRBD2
TGTGCCACCAGATATAGCGGGAGTGGGTCCTACGAGCAGTACTTC
CATRYSGSGSYEQYF
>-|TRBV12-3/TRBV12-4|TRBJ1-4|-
TGTGCCAGCAGCGCGGGTGAAAAACTGTTTTTT
CASSAGEKLFF
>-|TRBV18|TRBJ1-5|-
TGTGCCAGCTCACCAGCGGGTGATCAGCCCCAGCATTTT
CASSPAGDQPQHF
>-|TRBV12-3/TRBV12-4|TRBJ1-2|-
TGTGCCAGCAGTTTTTCACAGGGCCGGTATGGCTACACCTTC
CASSFSQGRYGYTF
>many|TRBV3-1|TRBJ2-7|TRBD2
TGTGCCAGCAGCCAAGGTAGCGGGAGGTCGGACTTC
CASSQGSGRSDF
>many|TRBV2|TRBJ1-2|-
TGTGCCAGCAGTGAAGACAGGGACAACTATGGCTACACCTTC
CASSEDRDNYGYTF